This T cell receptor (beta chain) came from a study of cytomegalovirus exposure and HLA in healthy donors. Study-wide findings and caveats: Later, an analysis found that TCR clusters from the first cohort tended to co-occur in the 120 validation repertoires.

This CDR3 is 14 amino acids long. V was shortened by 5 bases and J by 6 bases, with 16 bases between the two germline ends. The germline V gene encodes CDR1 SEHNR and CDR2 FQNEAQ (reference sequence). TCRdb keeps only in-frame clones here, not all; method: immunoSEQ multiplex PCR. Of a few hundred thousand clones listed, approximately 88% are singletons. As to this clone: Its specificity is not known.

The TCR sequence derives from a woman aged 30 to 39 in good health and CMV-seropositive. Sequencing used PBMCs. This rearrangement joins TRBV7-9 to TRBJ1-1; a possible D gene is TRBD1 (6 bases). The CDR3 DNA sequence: TGTGCCAGCAGCCTCTCCTTCAGGGGACCTGAAGCTTTCTTT. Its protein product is CASSLSFRGPEAFF.